A single sample is the source of the 6 T cell receptor beta chains below, sequenced in a study of CD8 T cells in ankylosing spondylitis (dated by TCRdb to the late 2010s). Library method: 5' RACE. Sequenced using an Illumina HiSeq 2500. TCRdb handled the public reads itself, with Q25 trimming in fastp and clone calling in MiXCR, and kept productive beta chains. Each CDR3 protein appears once, grouped with its most common genes and DNA. The sample table records around 280,000 distinct CDR3 sequences; 15% to 25% of these occur just once. 7.5% to 9% of the sample comes from the top ten. Source material: blood, either unsorted or a sorted T cell fraction (not recorded which). The receptors here all came from a male donor with ankylosing spondylitis or in good health (not recorded which).

This clonotype was detected ten times or more. The chain couples TRBV29-1 to TRBJ1-2; 7 nucleotides agree with TRBD1. The ends lost 7 bases at V and 6 bases at J; junction bases unmatched: 11. CDR3 length: 13 residues. The germline V gene has CDR1 SQVTM and CDR2 ANQGSEA. The CDR3 DNA follows: TGCAGCGCCGAGGGATGGCAGGGGGATGGCTACACCTTC. This encodes CSAEGWQGDGYTF.

Concerning this clonotype: A junction boundary mismatches the germline segment, possibly from a read error. The V gene is TRBV5-1, the J gene TRBJ1-1; D perhaps matches TRBD1 (6 bases). Per the germline V gene, CDR1 is SGHRS and CDR2 is YFSETQ. CDR3 length: 15 amino acids. CDR3 protein: CASRDGQSMNNEAFF. In nucleotides, the CDR3 is TGCGCCAGTCGAGATGGACAGAGCATGAACAATGAAGCTTTCTTT.

This clonotype was counted at least ten times. The chain links TRBV29-1 to TRBJ2-2; maybe TRBD2 (5 bases). The V end lost 4 bases, the J end lost 5 bases, and 14 bases lay between the germline ends. Germline CDR1 and CDR2: SQVTM and ANQGSEA. The CDR3 sequence is 14 residues long. In nucleotides, the CDR3 is TGCAGCGTTGTTAGCGTATCAAATACCGGGGAGCTGTTTTTT. Translation: CSVVSVSNTGELFF.

In regard to this clonotype: One end of the junction does not line up with germline, which may come from a read error. The genes are TRBV3-1 and TRBJ2-3, with 9 bases identical to TRBD2. The CDR3 loop spans 15 amino acids. Germline loops: CDR1 LGHDT, CDR2 YNNKEL (reference sequence). The CDR3 protein is CASNQQAGGRDTQYF. Here the CDR3 DNA reads TGTGCCAGCAACCAACAAGCGGGAGGTCGTGATACGCAGTATTTT.

V gene TRBV5-1 combines with J gene TRBJ1-1; D gene uncertain. V lost 4 bases to trimming and J lost 3 bases, with 16 bases between them. The CDR3 sequence is 15 residues long. Germline V CDR1 and CDR2: SGHRS, YFSETQ. CDR3 nucleotides: TGCGCCAGCAGCCATGTTAGGGATTTCGACACTGAAGCTTTCTTT. This sequence encodes CASSHVRDFDTEAFF.

This clonotype was observed many times. The rearrangement uses TRBV10-2 and TRBJ2-2, with D unclear. The CDR3 length is 16 residues. V shed 8 bases and J shed 1 base, with 17 bases lying between them. Per the germline V gene, CDR1 is WSHSY and CDR2 is SAAADI. CDR3 sequence (DNA): TGCGCCAGCGAATCGGACCTGCTAAAGAACACCGGGGAGCTGTTTTTT. It is translated as CASESDLLKNTGELFF.